A selection of T cell receptor beta chains follows, all from one sample in a study of beta chain features in type 1 diabetes. Assay: immunoSEQ multiplex PCR; the TCRdb copy retains only in-frame clones and omits some. In the table there are approximately 730,000 clones, roughly 13% of which are singletons. The specimen was naive CD4+ T cells from blood. These receptors originate from a man aged 18 to 29 with type 1 diabetes. CDR3s include the opening cysteine and the closing phenylalanine or tryptophan. Each record gives: J gene, V gene, D gene, clone size, CDR3 protein, CDR3 DNA. D genes are given only for firm matches. A clone size is listed for some rows: how often the clone was seen (once, few, many), or a class if it is expanded.

J: TRBJ1-3
V: TRBV18
D: .
size: .
CDR3: CASSPGGSGNTIYF
DNA: TGTGCCAGCTCACCAGGAGGCTCTGGAAACACCATATATTTT

J: TRBJ2-2
V: TRBV2
D: .
size: few
CDR3: CASRPGANTGELFF
DNA: TGTGCCAGCAGACCCGGGGCGAACACCGGGGAGCTGTTTTTT

J: TRBJ1-4
V: TRBV30
D: TRBD1
size: .
CDR3: CAWTMRHGTGGFF
DNA: TGTGCCTGGACCATGCGCCACGGGACAGGCGGGTTTTTT

J: TRBJ2-3
V: TRBV10-3
D: TRBD1
size: .
CDR3: CALRGQPSDTQYF
DNA: TGTGCACTTCGGGGACAGCCCTCAGATACGCAGTATTTT

J: TRBJ1-1
V: TRBV6-6
D: .
size: few
CDR3: CASNGGGTEAFF
DNA: TGTGCCAGCAACGGAGGGGGCACTGAAGCTTTCTTT

J: TRBJ1-1
V: TRBV14
D: .
size: .
CDR3: CASSRGFNTEAFF
DNA: TGTGCCAGCAGTCGAGGGTTTAACACTGAAGCTTTCTTT

J: TRBJ2-5
V: TRBV28
D: .
size: few
CDR3: CASCRPGQETQYF
DNA: TGTGCCAGTTGTCGCCCGGGCCAAGAGACCCAGTACTTC

J: TRBJ2-2
V: TRBV30
D: .
size: .
CDR3: CAWRRVTGELFF
DNA: TGTGCCTGGAGGCGCGTCACCGGGGAGCTGTTTTTT

J: TRBJ2-2
V: TRBV13
D: .
size: .
CDR3: CASSTRTENTGELFF
DNA: TGTGCCAGCAGCACGCGGACAGAGAACACCGGGGAGCTGTTTTTT

J: TRBJ1-2
V: TRBV30
D: TRBD1
size: few
CDR3: CAWEGQAIDYGYTF
DNA: TGTGCCTGGGAGGGACAGGCTATCGACTATGGCTACACCTTC

J: TRBJ2-1
V: TRBV28
D: TRBD2
size: .
CDR3: CASRGGTSRHEQFF
DNA: TGTGCCAGCAGGGGTGGGACTAGTCGACATGAGCAGTTCTTC

J: TRBJ2-3
V: TRBV19
D: .
size: few
CDR3: CASSMSPDTQYF
DNA: TGTGCCAGTAGTATGAGTCCAGATACGCAGTATTTT

J: TRBJ1-2
V: TRBV23-1
D: TRBD1
size: few
CDR3: CASSQDRVYGYTF
DNA: TGCGCCAGCAGTCAGGACAGGGTGTATGGCTACACCTTC

J: TRBJ2-2
V: TRBV11-3
D: .
size: .
CDR3: CASKAGTGELFF
DNA: TGTGCCAGCAAGGCGGGGACCGGGGAGCTGTTTTTT

J: TRBJ2-6
V: TRBV4-2
D: TRBD1
size: few
CDR3: CASSQLGQEFSGANVLTF
DNA: TGTGCCAGCAGCCAATTAGGACAGGAATTCTCTGGGGCCAACGTCCTGACTTTC

J: TRBJ1-5
V: TRBV2
D: .
size: .
CDR3: CASKGGSNQPQHF
DNA: TGTGCCAGCAAGGGGGGGAGCAATCAGCCCCAGCATTTT

J: TRBJ2-3
V: TRBV4-1
D: .
size: .
CDR3: CASSQAPITDTQYF
DNA: TGCGCCAGCAGCCAAGCCCCCATCACAGATACGCAGTATTTT

J: TRBJ2-7
V: TRBV7-9
D: TRBD2
size: .
CDR3: CASSHSRDYRYEQYF
DNA: TGTGCCAGCAGCCACTCCCGGGACTACCGCTACGAGCAGTACTTC

J: TRBJ1-3
V: TRBV29-1
D: .
size: .
CDR3: CSVEGTGSSGNTIYF
DNA: TGCAGCGTTGAGGGCACAGGGAGTTCAGGAAACACCATATATTTT

J: TRBJ2-1
V: TRBV18
D: .
size: few
CDR3: CASSPVQPHEQFF
DNA: TGTGCCAGCTCACCGGTACAGCCTCATGAGCAGTTCTTC

J: TRBJ2-2
V: TRBV11-1
D: .
size: few
CDR3: CASSSPGTSDTGELFF
DNA: TGTGCCAGCAGCTCTCCAGGGACGTCGGACACCGGGGAGCTGTTTTTT

J: TRBJ2-3
V: TRBV7-3
D: TRBD1
size: few
CDR3: CASSVGQGGDTQYF
DNA: TGTGCCAGCAGCGTAGGACAGGGTGGGGATACGCAGTATTTT

J: TRBJ2-1
V: TRBV14
D: TRBD1
size: few
CDR3: CASSPTGIGEQFF
DNA: TGTGCCAGCAGCCCGACAGGGATCGGTGAGCAGTTCTTC

J: TRBJ2-3
V: TRBV7-9
D: .
size: .
CDR3: CASSTKGGAPVRTDTQYF
DNA: TGTGCCAGCAGCACAAAGGGTGGGGCCCCCGTCAGGACAGATACGCAGTATTTT

J: TRBJ1-2
V: TRBV10-3
D: .
size: few
CDR3: CAINDRGAYGYTF
DNA: TGTGCCATCAACGATCGGGGGGCTTATGGCTACACCTTC

J: TRBJ1-6
V: TRBV27
D: TRBD1
size: .
CDR3: CASSFQGDSPLHF
DNA: TGTGCCAGCAGTTTCCAGGGGGACTCACCCCTCCACTTT

J: TRBJ2-3
V: TRBV10-3
D: .
size: .
CDR3: CAIMGRTTSTDTQYF
DNA: TGTGCCATCATGGGCAGGACCACTAGCACAGATACGCAGTATTTT

J: TRBJ1-1
V: TRBV7-9
D: .
size: .
CDR3: CASSPRGHMNTEAFF
DNA: TGTGCCAGCAGCCCGAGGGGCCACATGAACACTGAAGCTTTCTTT

J: TRBJ2-1
V: TRBV30
D: .
size: few
CDR3: CAWSVYSREQFF
DNA: TGTGCCTGGTCCGTCTATTCCCGAGAGCAGTTCTTC

J: TRBJ2-4
V: TRBV19
D: TRBD1
size: .
CDR3: CASSGSDRGNIQYF
DNA: TGTGCCAGTAGTGGATCGGACAGGGGAAACATTCAGTACTTC

J: TRBJ2-7
V: TRBV18
D: .
size: few
CDR3: CASSPQPGDSYEQYF
DNA: TGTGCCAGCTCACCGCAGCCAGGCGACTCCTACGAGCAGTACTTC

J: TRBJ1-4
V: TRBV13
D: .
size: few
CDR3: CASSPRGEKLFF
DNA: TGTGCCAGCAGCCCGAGGGGTGAAAAACTGTTTTTT

J: TRBJ1-1
V: TRBV2
D: TRBD1
size: few
CDR3: CATAPTRTGRGEAFF
DNA: TGTGCTACAGCACCGACCAGGACAGGGCGAGGGGAAGCTTTCTTT

J: TRBJ2-4
V: TRBV5-6
D: .
size: many
CDR3: CASSSGQVIQYF
DNA: TGTGCCAGCAGCTCGGGACAAGTCATTCAGTACTTC

J: TRBJ1-5
V: TRBV28
D: .
size: few
CDR3: CASSLFRNQPQHF
DNA: TGTGCCAGCAGTTTATTTAGGAATCAGCCCCAGCATTTT

J: TRBJ1-2
V: TRBV5-4
D: .
size: .
CDR3: CASSLARDGGYTF
DNA: TGTGCCAGCAGCTTGGCCAGGGACGGAGGCTACACCTTC

J: TRBJ2-7
V: TRBV4-1
D: TRBD1
size: few
CDR3: CASSKGDRAYEQYF
DNA: TGCGCCAGCTCTAAAGGGGACAGAGCCTACGAGCAGTACTTC

J: TRBJ1-1
V: TRBV29-1
D: .
size: .
CDR3: CSVGGRMNTEAFF
DNA: TGCAGCGTTGGGGGGAGAATGAACACTGAAGCTTTCTTT

J: TRBJ1-1
V: TRBV7-9
D: .
size: .
CDR3: CASSLGVTGTEAFF
DNA: TGTGCCAGCAGCTTAGGGGTAACGGGGACTGAAGCTTTCTTT

J: TRBJ2-7
V: TRBV2
D: .
size: few
CDR3: CASSESPLGADRDF
DNA: TGTGCCAGCAGTGAATCCCCTCTGGGGGCCGATAGGGACTTC

J: TRBJ1-2
V: TRBV4-1
D: .
size: .
CDR3: CASSQDPGANYGYTF
DNA: TGCGCCAGCAGCCAAGATCCAGGGGCCAACTATGGCTACACCTTC

J: TRBJ1-4
V: TRBV15
D: TRBD1
size: .
CDR3: CATSRFTGALNEKLFF
DNA: TGTGCCACCAGCAGGTTCACAGGGGCTCTTAATGAAAAACTGTTTTTT

J: TRBJ2-1
V: TRBV28
D: TRBD1
size: few
CDR3: CASSPLWQGVMDEQFF
DNA: TGTGCCAGCAGTCCCCTCTGGCAGGGGGTAATGGATGAGCAGTTCTTC

J: TRBJ2-5
V: TRBV6-5
D: .
size: few
CDR3: CASSNEETQYF
DNA: TGTGCCAGCTCCAACGAGGAGACCCAGTACTTC

J: TRBJ2-1
V: TRBV18
D: .
size: .
CDR3: CASSGPQPDNEQFF
DNA: TGTGCCAGCTCCGGACCGCAACCCGACAATGAGCAGTTCTTC

J: TRBJ1-3
V: TRBV10-3
D: .
size: .
CDR3: CAISSTVPSGNTIYF
DNA: TGTGCCATCAGTTCGACAGTGCCCTCTGGAAACACCATATATTTT

J: TRBJ1-5
V: TRBV10-3
D: .
size: .
CDR3: CAISQEVTGSNQPQHF
DNA: TGTGCCATATCACAAGAGGTCACGGGGAGCAATCAGCCCCAGCATTTT

J: TRBJ2-1
V: TRBV27
D: .
size: few
CDR3: CASSPQLYNEQFF
DNA: TGTGCCAGCAGCCCCCAGCTGTACAATGAGCAGTTCTTC

J: TRBJ1-1
V: TRBV18
D: .
size: .
CDR3: CASSPLSLPFF
DNA: TGTGCCAGCTCACCCCTCTCCCTGCCTTTCTTT

J: TRBJ2-7
V: TRBV5-6
D: .
size: few
CDR3: CASSLLGQGTSNEQYF
DNA: TGTGCCAGCAGCTTGTTAGGGCAGGGGACGTCCAACGAGCAGTACTTC

J: TRBJ1-4
V: TRBV30
D: .
size: few
CDR3: CAWVPAGATNEKLFF
DNA: TGTGCCTGGGTCCCCGCAGGTGCAACTAATGAAAAACTGTTTTTT

J: TRBJ2-5
V: TRBV29-1
D: .
size: few
CDR3: CSVEYGVNLPSVTQYF
DNA: TGCAGCGTTGAATATGGTGTCAACCTACCCTCTGTGACCCAGTACTTC

J: TRBJ2-7
V: TRBV9
D: .
size: few
CDR3: CASQQDPSSYEQYF
DNA: TGTGCCAGCCAACAGGACCCCAGCTCCTACGAGCAGTACTTC

J: TRBJ2-5
V: TRBV19
D: .
size: few
CDR3: CASSAQGYQETQYF
DNA: TGTGCCAGTAGTGCCCAGGGTTACCAAGAGACCCAGTACTTC

J: TRBJ1-1
V: TRBV10-3
D: .
size: few
CDR3: CAIRGPAMEAFF
DNA: TGTGCCATCAGGGGGCCGGCTATGGAAGCTTTCTTT

J: TRBJ2-5
V: TRBV6-6
D: .
size: .
CDR3: CASSLLARETQYF
DNA: TGTGCCAGCAGTCTACTAGCTAGGGAGACCCAGTACTTC

J: TRBJ1-2
V: TRBV10-3
D: .
size: few
CDR3: CATAPVAREVYGYTF
DNA: TGTGCCACCGCACCCGTGGCCCGCGAAGTTTATGGCTACACCTTC